The table lists the clone carrying this T cell receptor beta chain with a few counts. What it binds is not known. In terms of origin and age, donors were healthy Caucasian individuals from Russia aged about 6 to 95. Germline assignment: CDR1 SNHLY and CDR2 FYNNEI. Trimming took 6 bases from V and 8 from J, leaving 19 bases between them. The CDR3 runs 15 residues. This specimen belongs to a study of blood T cells in healthy people across ages. General observations from the study: PBMCs were not sorted, which prevented a conclusive comparison of naive versus antigen-experienced cells.

Combining a sample-barcoded 5' primer with a J-beta primer mix, a second PCR ran for roughly 6 to 12 cycles. TCRdb used MiXCR to reprocess the 5' RACE reads, holding one entry per CDR3 protein. The top ten hold 13% of the sample, which has about a million distinct CDR3 sequences, under 40% seen once. This sequence was found in a man younger than 30 in good health. Material: blood. The J gene is TRBJ1-4, the V gene TRBV2; tentatively, D is TRBD1 (6 bases). The CDR3 DNA reads as TGTGCCAGCAGACCCTGGGGGGGCGGGGGAGAAAAACTGTTTTTT. This sequence encodes CASRPWGGGGEKLFF. Filled out from reference TRBV2 and TRBJ1-4, the complete variable domain reads EPEVTQTPSHQVTQMGQEVILRCVPISNHLYFYWYRQILGQKVEFLVSFYNNEISEKSEIFDDQFSVERPDGSNFTLKIRSTKLEDSAMYFCASRPWGGGGEKLFFGSGTQLSVL.